Listed below are T cell receptor beta chains from one sample, sequenced in a study of blood T cell repertoires in COVID-19. The data were produced by immunoSEQ multiplex PCR, yet TCRdb's version contains in-frame clones alone and is incomplete. Among 70,000 to 90,000 clones listed, more than 60% were seen once. What was sequenced was peripheral blood. The receptors stem from a man aged 65-85 years with acute or convalescent COVID-19. The CDR3 runs from the conserved cysteine through the conserved F or W. D genes are given only for firm matches. Clone size appears in some rows only: once, few, many, or a class for an expanded clone.

>TRBD1|15|TRBV5-4|TRBJ1-1|.
TGTGCCAGCAGCCGAGGGCGAACAGGGGTCACTGAAGCTTTCTTT
CASSRGRTGVTEAFF
>TRBD1|14|TRBV11-3|TRBJ2-7|few
TGTGCCAGCAGCCCCGGGACAGGGAGCAACGAGCAGTACTTC
CASSPGTGSNEQYF
>.|13|TRBV5-6|TRBJ1-1|.
TGTGCCAGCAGCCACAGACCTAACACTGAAGCTTTCTTT
CASSHRPNTEAFF
>TRBD1|15|TRBV5-4|TRBJ2-4|large
TGTGCCAGCAGCTCACAAGGGACAGGAGAAAACATTCAGTACTTC
CASSSQGTGENIQYF
>.|13|TRBV5-4|TRBJ2-7|.
TGTGCCAGCAGCCGCCCCGGGTCTTACGAGCAGTACTTC
CASSRPGSYEQYF
>.|15|TRBV4-1|TRBJ1-3|few
TGCGCCAGCAGCCAAGATCCCTACTCTGGAAACACCATATATTTT
CASSQDPYSGNTIYF
>.|13|TRBV5-1|TRBJ1-1|.
TGCGCCAGCAGCTTGTTATTGAACACTGAAGCTTTCTTT
CASSLLLNTEAFF
>TRBD2|17|TRBV19|TRBJ2-1|.
TGTGCCAGTAGTGTCCCAGGGACTACCCTGAGCCACAATGAGCAGTTCTTC
CASSVPGTTLSHNEQFF
>.|14|TRBV19|TRBJ1-1|.
TGTGCCAGTAGTATTGACATCTCGGGGACTGAAGCTTTCTTT
CASSIDISGTEAFF
>TRBD2|16|TRBV5-4|TRBJ2-3|.
TGTGCCAGCAGCTTGGGGGCTAGCGGCCCCACAGATACGCAGTATTTT
CASSLGASGPTDTQYF
>.|13|TRBV28|TRBJ2-3|.
TGTGCCAGCAGGAAAGGAGGTGGTGATACGCAGTATTTT
CASRKGGGDTQYF
>TRBD1|15|TRBV30|TRBJ2-5|.
TGTGCCTGGAGCGGCGGGACAGGGAGGAAGGAGACCCAGTACTTC
CAWSGGTGRKETQYF
>.|13|TRBV7-9|TRBJ2-1|.
TGTGCCAGCAGCTTAGCGGGCAACAATGAGCAGTTCTTC
CASSLAGNNEQFF
>.|19|TRBV6-2/TRBV6-3|TRBJ1-5|few
TGTGCCAGCAGTCCCGGGGTCCAGGCGGACTATTTTGGCAATCAGCCCCAGCATTTT
CASSPGVQADYFGNQPQHF
>.|11|TRBV20-1|TRBJ2-7|few
TGCAGTGCTAGTTCCAGCTACGAGCAGTACTTC
CSASSSYEQYF
>.|15|TRBV15|TRBJ1-1|few
TGTGCCACCAGCACCTCTGGAGGCATGAACACTGAAGCTTTCTTT
CATSTSGGMNTEAFF
>.|14|TRBV4-1|TRBJ1-1|once
TGCGCCAGCAGCCACGGGGAGAGGAACACTGAAGCTTTCTTT
CASSHGERNTEAFF
>TRBD1|15|TRBV2|TRBJ1-5|.
TGTGCCAGCAGTGACCCGGGACAGGGCACTCAGCCCCAGCATTTT
CASSDPGQGTQPQHF
>.|15|TRBV7-8|TRBJ1-2|few
TGTGCCAGCAGCCCAGAGGGAACCGCTAACTATGGCTACACCTTC
CASSPEGTANYGYTF
>.|16|TRBV6-6|TRBJ2-2|large
TGTGCCAGCAGTTACCCCGGGACACAGAACACCGGGGAGCTGTTTTTT
CASSYPGTQNTGELFF
>TRBD1|15|TRBV11-3|TRBJ2-1|few
TGTGCCAGCAGCTTAGCTCAGGGGGCCTGGGGTGAGCAGTTCTTC
CASSLAQGAWGEQFF
>.|15|TRBV7-8|TRBJ2-3|.
TGTGCCAGCAGCTCCCGCGGACCCCGGGGGGATACGCAGTATTTT
CASSSRGPRGDTQYF
>.|14|TRBV18|TRBJ2-5|.
TGTGCCAGCTCACCAGCTAGTTCCCAAGAGACCCAGTACTTC
CASSPASSQETQYF
>TRBD1|13|TRBV12-3/TRBV12-4|TRBJ2-3|.
TGTGCCAGCAGCCTACTAATCGGGACAGGGCAGTATTTT
CASSLLIGTGQYF
>.|14|TRBV9|TRBJ2-5|.
TGTGCCAGCAGCGCGTCGGGTTACCAAGAGACCCAGTACTTC
CASSASGYQETQYF
>TRBD1|16|TRBV5-1|TRBJ2-1|.
TGCGCCAGCAGCTTGGGAGACAGGGGCTCCTACAATGAGCAGTTCTTC
CASSLGDRGSYNEQFF
>.|17|TRBV5-1|TRBJ2-2|.
TGCGCCAGCACACCTAACCGACTAGTCCCAGACACCGGGGAGCTGTTTTTT
CASTPNRLVPDTGELFF
>.|15|TRBV28|TRBJ2-7|.
TGTGCCAGCAGTTTAGTCAGGGGCGCTTCCTACGAGCAGTACTTC
CASSLVRGASYEQYF
>TRBD1|13|TRBV3-1/TRBV3-2|TRBJ1-2|few
TGTGCCAGCAGCCCCGGGACAGGGCTTGGCTACACCTTC
CASSPGTGLGYTF
>.|13|TRBV3-1/TRBV3-2|TRBJ1-6|once
TGTGCCAGCAGCCAAGGCGGGGGTTCACCCCTCCACTTT
CASSQGGGSPLHF
>TRBD1|15|TRBV4-1|TRBJ2-5|.
TGCGCCAGCAGCCATGAGGACAGGGGAGGGGAGACCCAGTACTTC
CASSHEDRGGETQYF
>.|14|TRBV20-1|TRBJ2-7|.
TGCAGTGCTAGTTCGGCAGGGAAGCCCTACGAGCAGTACTTC
CSASSAGKPYEQYF
>TRBD1|17|TRBV10-3|TRBJ2-2|few
TGTGCCATCAGGGCGAACTCACAGGGGACGAACACCGGGGAGCTGTTTTTT
CAIRANSQGTNTGELFF
>.|13|TRBV5-1|TRBJ2-3|.
TGCGCCAGCAGGCGGTCGTATGGAGATACGCAGTATTTT
CASRRSYGDTQYF
>TRBD1|15|TRBV3-1/TRBV3-2|TRBJ2-5|.
TGTGCCAGCAGCCGTACAAGGGGGCTGCAAGAGACCCAGTACTTC
CASSRTRGLQETQYF
>.|14|TRBV9|TRBJ1-3|few
TGTGCCAGCAGCGTAGGTCCGTCCGTATACACCATATATTTT
CASSVGPSVYTIYF
>TRBD2|14|TRBV6-6|TRBJ2-5|.
TGTGCCAGCAGAAAACTAGCGGGGGCCTGGGACCAGTACTTC
CASRKLAGAWDQYF
>TRBD1|14|TRBV5-5|TRBJ1-3|.
TGTGCCAGCAGCTTACAGGGGGCGGGAAACACCATATATTTT
CASSLQGAGNTIYF
>.|16|TRBV27|TRBJ2-2|few
TGTGCCAGCAGTGCAAGCACGGGGGTAGGCACCGGGGAGCTGTTTTTT
CASSASTGVGTGELFF
>.|16|TRBV4-1|TRBJ1-5|.
TGCGCCAGCAGCCAACATCTAGGTCAGGGTGTTCAGCCCCAGCATTTT
CASSQHLGQGVQPQHF
>TRBD2|15|TRBV28|TRBJ2-3|once
TGTGCCAGCAGCCCAATTAGCGGGAGCACAGATACGCAGTATTTT
CASSPISGSTDTQYF